This T cell receptor (beta chain) comes out of a study of blood T cell repertoires in COVID-19. Study-wide background: Sites in the United States, Italy and Spain provided acute and convalescent COVID-19 samples. PBMCs, B-cell-depleted T cells, or T cells provided the cDNA or gDNA that made up the material.

The CDR3 is made up of 15 amino acids. Germline V gene data show CDR1 as SGHVS and CDR2 as FQNEAQ. J lost 3 bases, V lost 5 bases, and 6 bases had no gene match. Methods used by the authors: The authors estimated nucleated cell counts from reference gene primer amplification. TCRdb's table, derived via immunoSEQ multiplex PCR, lists solely in-frame clones and lacks some. That table gives V, J and clone size, and the DNA gave D and trimming. Here the sample spans 200,000 or so clones, 88% being singletons. V and J are TRBV7-8 and TRBJ1-1; 10 bases agree with TRBD1. The TCR was taken from a woman aged 55-75 years with acute or convalescent COVID-19. The sequenced sample was peripheral blood. The CDR3 loop is CASSPQGTGDTEAFF. CDR3 DNA sequence: TGTGCCAGCAGCCCACAAGGGACAGGGGACACTGAAGCTTTCTTT.